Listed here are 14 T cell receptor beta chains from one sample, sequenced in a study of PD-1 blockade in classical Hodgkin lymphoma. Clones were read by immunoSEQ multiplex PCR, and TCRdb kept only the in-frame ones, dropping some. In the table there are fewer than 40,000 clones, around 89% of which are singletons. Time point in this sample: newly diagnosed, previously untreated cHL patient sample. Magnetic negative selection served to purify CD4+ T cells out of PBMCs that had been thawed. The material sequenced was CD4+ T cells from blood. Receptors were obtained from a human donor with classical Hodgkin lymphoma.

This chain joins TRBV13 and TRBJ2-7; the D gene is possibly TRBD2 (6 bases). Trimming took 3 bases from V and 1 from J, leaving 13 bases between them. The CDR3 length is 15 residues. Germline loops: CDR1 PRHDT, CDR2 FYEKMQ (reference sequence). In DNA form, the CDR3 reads TGTGCCAGCAGCTTCGGGGGAGTGTCGTCCTACGAGCAGTACTTC. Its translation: CASSFGGVSSYEQYF. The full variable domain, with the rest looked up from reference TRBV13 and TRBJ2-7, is AAGVIQSPRHLIKEKRETATLKCYPIPRHDTVYWYQQGPGQDPQFLISFYEKMQSDKGSIPDRFSAQQFSDYHSELNMSSLELGDSALYFCASSFGGVSSYEQYFGPGTRLTVT.

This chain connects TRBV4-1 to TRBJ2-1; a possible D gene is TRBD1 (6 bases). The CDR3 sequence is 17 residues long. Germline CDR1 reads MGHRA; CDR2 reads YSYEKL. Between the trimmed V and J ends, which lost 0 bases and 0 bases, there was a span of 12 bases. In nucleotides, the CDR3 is TGCGCCAGCAGCCAAGATTACAGGGAGAGCTCCTACAATGAGCAGTTCTTC. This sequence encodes CASSQDYRESSYNEQFF.

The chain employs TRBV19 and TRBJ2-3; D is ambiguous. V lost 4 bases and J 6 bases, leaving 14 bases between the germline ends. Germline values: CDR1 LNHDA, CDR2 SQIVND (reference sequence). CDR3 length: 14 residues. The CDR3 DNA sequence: TGTGCCAGTAGTAGGTTAACCGGTGTGGATACGCAGTATTTT. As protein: CASSRLTGVDTQYF.

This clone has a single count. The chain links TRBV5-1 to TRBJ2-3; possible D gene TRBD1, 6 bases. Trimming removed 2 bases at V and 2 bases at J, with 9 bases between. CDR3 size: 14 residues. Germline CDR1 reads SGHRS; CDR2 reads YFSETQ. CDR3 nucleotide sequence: TGCGCCAGCAGCTTTACAGGGCTCACAGATACGCAGTATTTT. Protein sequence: CASSFTGLTDTQYF.

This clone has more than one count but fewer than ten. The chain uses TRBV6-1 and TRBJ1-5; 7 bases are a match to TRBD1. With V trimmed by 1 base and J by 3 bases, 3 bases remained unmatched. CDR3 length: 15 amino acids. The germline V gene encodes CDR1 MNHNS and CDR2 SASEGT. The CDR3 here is CASSEVQGINQPQHF. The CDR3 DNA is TGTGCCAGCAGTGAAGTACAGGGGATCAATCAGCCCCAGCATTTT.

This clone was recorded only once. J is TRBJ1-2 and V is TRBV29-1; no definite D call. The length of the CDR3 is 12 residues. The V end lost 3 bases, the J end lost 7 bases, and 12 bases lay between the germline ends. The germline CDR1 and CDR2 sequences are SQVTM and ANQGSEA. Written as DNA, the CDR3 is TGCAGCGTTGATTTGGCAGCCTCTGGCTACACCTTC. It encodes CSVDLAASGYTF.

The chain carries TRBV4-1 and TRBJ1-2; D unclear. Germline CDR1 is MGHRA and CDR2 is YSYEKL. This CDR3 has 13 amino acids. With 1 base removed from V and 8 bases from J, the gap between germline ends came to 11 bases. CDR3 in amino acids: CASSQGVWRGYTF. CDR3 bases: TGCGCCAGCAGCCAAGGAGTATGGCGGGGCTACACCTTC.

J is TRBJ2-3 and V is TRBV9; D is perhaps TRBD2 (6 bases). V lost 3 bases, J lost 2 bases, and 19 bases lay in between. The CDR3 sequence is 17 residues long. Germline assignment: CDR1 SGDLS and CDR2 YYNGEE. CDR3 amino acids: CASSAPPGRRDTDTQYF. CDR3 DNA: TGTGCCAGCAGCGCCCCCCCAGGTAGGCGGGACACAGATACGCAGTATTTT. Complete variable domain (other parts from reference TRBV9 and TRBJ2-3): DSGVTQTPKHLITATGQRVTLRCSPRSGDLSVYWYQQSLDQGLQFLIQYYNGEERAKGNILERFSAQQFPDLHSELNLSSLELGDSALYFCASSAPPGRRDTDTQYFGPGTRLTVL.

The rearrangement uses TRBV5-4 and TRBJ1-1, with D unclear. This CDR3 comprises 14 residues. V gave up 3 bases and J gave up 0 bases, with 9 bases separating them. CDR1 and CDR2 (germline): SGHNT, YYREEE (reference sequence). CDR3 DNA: TGTGCCAGCAGCTGGGCTGCTATGAACACTGAAGCTTTCTTT. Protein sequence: CASSWAAMNTEAFF. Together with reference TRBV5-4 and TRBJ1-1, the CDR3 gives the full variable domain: ETGVTQSPTHLIKTRGQQVTLRCSSQSGHNTVSWYQQALGQGPQFIFQYYREEENGRGNFPPRFSGLQFPNYSSELNVNALELDDSALYLCASSWAAMNTEAFFGQGTRLTVV.

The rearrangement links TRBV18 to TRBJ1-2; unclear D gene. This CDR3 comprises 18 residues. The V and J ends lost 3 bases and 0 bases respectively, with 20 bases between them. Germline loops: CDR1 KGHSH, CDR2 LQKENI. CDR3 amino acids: CASSPRALPLKANYGYTF. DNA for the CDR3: TGTGCCAGCTCACCTCGGGCCTTGCCATTAAAAGCTAACTATGGCTACACCTTC.

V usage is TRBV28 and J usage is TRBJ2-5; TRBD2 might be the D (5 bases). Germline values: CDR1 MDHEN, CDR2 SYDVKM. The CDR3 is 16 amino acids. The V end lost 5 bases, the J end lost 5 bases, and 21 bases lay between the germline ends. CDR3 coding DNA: TGTGCCAGCAGTCCGGGGAGATCAGCGGTTTCGGAGACCCAGTACTTC. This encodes CASSPGRSAVSETQYF.

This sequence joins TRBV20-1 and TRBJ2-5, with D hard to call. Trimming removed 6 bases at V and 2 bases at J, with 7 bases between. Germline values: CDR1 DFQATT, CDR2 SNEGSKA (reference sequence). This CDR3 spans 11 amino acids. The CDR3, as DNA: TGCAGTGCCACGCGGCAAGAGACCCAGTACTTC. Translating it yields CSATRQETQYF.

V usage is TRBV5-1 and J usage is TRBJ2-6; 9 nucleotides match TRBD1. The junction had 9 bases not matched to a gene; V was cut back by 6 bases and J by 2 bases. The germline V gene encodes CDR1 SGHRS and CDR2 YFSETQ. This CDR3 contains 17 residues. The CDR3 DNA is TGCGCCAGCACGAGGACAGGGGATACGGCTGGGGCCAACGTCCTGACTTTC. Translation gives CASTRTGDTAGANVLTF.

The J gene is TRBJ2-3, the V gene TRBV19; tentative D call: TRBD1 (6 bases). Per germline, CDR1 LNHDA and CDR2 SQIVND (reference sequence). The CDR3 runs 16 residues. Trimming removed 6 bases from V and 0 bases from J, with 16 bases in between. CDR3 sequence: CASRRPTGPSTDTQYF. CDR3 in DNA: TGTGCCAGTAGACGCCCCACAGGGCCTAGCACAGATACGCAGTATTTT.